Following are 28 T cell receptor beta chains from one sample sequenced in a study of early T cells in non-severe SARS-CoV-2 infection. TCRdb reprocessed the 5' RACE reads with MiXCR, giving one entry per CDR3 protein. This sample carries around 50,000 distinct CDR3 sequences, 6.5% to 9.5% of them seen once, and the ten largest clones take approximately 6.3%. The sequencing sample was made of whole blood. The receptors here all came from an adult who was a healthcare worker with PCR-confirmed SARS-CoV-2 infection or an uninfected control (not recorded which).

There are many counts of this clonotype. The rearrangement uses TRBV20-1 and TRBJ2-3, with 11 bases fitting TRBD2. The germline V gene encodes CDR1 DFQATT and CDR2 SNEGSKA (reference sequence). J was trimmed by 0 bases and V by 1 base; bases with no gene match: 3. This CDR3 is 16 amino acids long. The CDR3 region has the DNA TGCAGTGCTAGAGGGGTAGCGGGGGGGAGCACAGATACGCAGTATTTT. Amino acid sequence: CSARGVAGGSTDTQYF.

This clonotype was detected many times. J is TRBJ1-1 and V is TRBV7-9; D is uncertain. The CDR3 consists of 14 residues. Trimming cost V 4 bases and J 0 bases, with 9 bases left between them. In germline, CDR1 is SEHNR, CDR2 FQNEAQ (reference sequence). The CDR3 sequence: CASSSDRMNTEAFF. Here the CDR3 DNA reads TGTGCCAGCAGCTCCGACCGGATGAACACTGAAGCTTTCTTT.

This clonotype was counted at least ten times. V and J are TRBV2 and TRBJ2-1; TRBD2 aligns across 9 bases. Trimming removed 7 bases from V and 7 bases from J; junction bases left unmatched: 14. Germline values: CDR1 SNHLY, CDR2 FYNNEI. The CDR3 sequence is 16 residues long. Here the CDR3 DNA reads TGTGCCAGCACCCTCTGGGAAATAGCGGGGGCGAATGAGCAGTTCTTC. Translated: CASTLWEIAGANEQFF.

This clonotype was detected ten times or more. This sequence joins TRBV6-2 or TRBV6-3 and TRBJ2-1; no clear D gene. Germline CDR1 MNHEY, CDR2 SVGEGT. The CDR3 sequence is 13 residues long. V was trimmed by 6 bases and J by 9 bases, leaving 15 bases between them. CDR3 coding DNA: TGTGCCAGCAGGAAGACGAACACGGGTGAGCAGTTCTTC. Translating it yields CASRKTNTGEQFF.

The rearrangement links TRBV6-2 or TRBV6-3 to TRBJ2-3; no definite D call. Trimming removed 3 bases at V and 6 bases at J, with 4 bases between. From germline, CDR1 is MNHEY and CDR2 SVGEGT. CDR3 size: 11 residues. CDR3 region: CASSYGDTQYF. The DNA for the CDR3 is TGTGCCAGCAGTTATGGCGATACGCAGTATTTT.

This clonotype showed up many times. The chain uses TRBV20-1 and TRBJ2-2, with D hard to call. Germline loops: CDR1 DFQATT, CDR2 SNEGSKA (reference sequence). CDR3 length: 12 amino acids. Trimming took 3 bases from V and 6 from J, leaving 8 bases between them. CDR3 protein: CSASRWAGELFF. CDR3 DNA sequence: TGCAGTGCTAGTAGGTGGGCCGGGGAGCTGTTTTTT.

This clonotype was recorded at least ten times. The CDR3 DNA sequence: TGTGCCACCCTAGGTAACACTGAAGCTTTCTTT. It is translated as CATLGNTEAFF. The V call is TRBV10-3, the J call TRBJ1-1; D call uncertain. This CDR3 is built from 11 residues. The germline CDR1 and CDR2 sequences are ENHRY and SYGVKD. Trimming left V 10 bases short and J 2 bases short, with 8 bases between.

This clonotype was observed many times. The DNA of the CDR3 is TGTGCCACCAGCGAGCGGGTCACAGAAGCTAACTATGGCTACACCTTC. This sequence encodes CATSERVTEANYGYTF. The gene calls are TRBV15 and TRBJ1-2, with D hard to call. V was pared by 5 bases and J by 0 bases, with 16 bases between. Germline CDR1 is LNHNV and CDR2 is YYDKDF (reference sequence). The CDR3 runs 16 residues. Full variable domain (outside the CDR3, taken from reference TRBV15 and TRBJ1-2): DAMVIQNPRYQVTQFGKPVTLSCSQTLNHNVMYWYQQKSSQAPKLLFHYYDKDFNNEADTPDNFQSRRPNTSFCFLDIRSPGLGDTAMYLCATSERVTEANYGYTFGSGTRLTVV.

A few counts support this clonotype. The chain carries TRBV5-1 and TRBJ2-3, with D tentatively TRBD2 (6 bases). V was shortened by 2 bases and J by 5 bases, with 12 bases between the two germline ends. In germline, CDR1 is SGHRS, CDR2 YFSETQ. The CDR3 consists of 14 residues. CDR3 amino acids: CASSFSGELDTQYF. CDR3 coding DNA: TGCGCCAGCAGCTTTTCGGGGGAGTTAGATACGCAGTATTTT. Full variable domain (missing parts from reference TRBV5-1 and TRBJ2-3): KAGVTQTPRYLIKTRGQQVTLSCSPISGHRSVSWYQQTPGQGLQFLFEYFSETQRNKGNFPGRFSGRQFSNSRSEMNVSTLELGDSALYLCASSFSGELDTQYFGPGTRLTVL.

This clonotype was observed at least ten times. V is TRBV30 and J is TRBJ2-2, with 8 bases aligning to TRBD1. The V and J ends lost 3 bases and 3 bases, in that order; junction bases with no gene match: 6. CDR3 length equals 15 residues. CDR1 and CDR2 from the germline V gene are GTSNPN and SVGIG (reference sequence). The CDR3 sequence: CAWRSGGEDTGELFF. DNA for the CDR3: TGTGCCTGGAGGTCAGGGGGCGAGGACACCGGGGAGCTGTTTTTT.

In this sample, this clonotype turned up many times. This chain links TRBV14 with TRBJ2-2, with TRBD1 matching over 8 bases. The germline gives CDR1 SGHDN, CDR2 FVKESK. J lost 6 bases, V lost 5 bases, and 5 bases had no gene match. This CDR3 is 14 amino acids long. The CDR3 here is CASSAQQGAGELFF. Written as DNA, the CDR3 is TGTGCCAGCAGCGCTCAACAGGGGGCCGGGGAGCTGTTTTTT.

CDR3 protein: CASSVGAFTRNTGELFF. DNA for the CDR3: TGTGCCAGCAGCGTAGGCGCGTTCACGAGGAACACCGGGGAGCTGTTTTTT. This chain uses TRBV9 with TRBJ2-2, with D hard to call. The CDR3 contains 17 residues. Trimming took off 0 bases at V and 1 base at J, with 13 bases between the two ends. Looked up from germline, CDR1 is SGDLS and CDR2 is YYNGEE.

This clonotype showed up many times. The rearrangement uses TRBV20-1 and TRBJ2-2; perhaps TRBD2 as D (7 bases). Germline V gives CDR1 DFQATT, CDR2 SNEGSKA (reference sequence). CDR3 length equals 13 residues. V lost 6 bases to trimming and J lost 9 bases, with 17 bases between them. Here the CDR3 DNA reads TGCAGTGCAGCGGGGCAGGGGAACCGGGAGCTGTTTTTT. This gives the protein CSAAGQGNRELFF.

This clonotype was seen only a few times. The rearrangement links TRBV29-1 to TRBJ2-5; D might be TRBD1 or TRBD2, each matching 6 bases. Germline assignment: CDR1 SQVTM and CDR2 ANQGSEA. The CDR3 is made up of 12 amino acids. The V end lost 7 bases, the J end lost 5 bases, and 14 bases lay between the germline ends. In DNA form, the CDR3 reads TGCAGCGCCGGAGGGGGGTACGAGACCCAGTACTTC. This gives the protein CSAGGGYETQYF.

In this sample, this clonotype turned up a few times. The chain links TRBV20-1 to TRBJ2-6; D unclear. In germline, CDR1 is DFQATT, CDR2 SNEGSKA (reference sequence). The V end lost 6 bases, the J end lost 0 bases, and 9 bases lay between the germline ends. CDR3 length: 14 residues. This chain's CDR3 is CSATRLSGANVLTF. The CDR3 nucleotides are TGCAGTGCAACTCGGCTCTCTGGGGCCAACGTCCTGACTTTC.

This chain uses TRBV5-6 with TRBJ2-2, with a weak D call TRBD1 (5 bases). Looked up from germline, CDR1 is SGHDT and CDR2 is YYEEEE. There are 13 residues in the CDR3. The V and J ends lost 0 bases and 6 bases respectively, with 6 bases between them. DNA of the CDR3: TGTGCCAGCAGCTTGGAAGGGGCCGGGGAGCTGTTTTTT. Translation: CASSLEGAGELFF.

This clonotype was found many times. The chain couples TRBV9 to TRBJ1-2, with D perhaps matching TRBD1 (5 bases). The germline V gene encodes CDR1 SGDLS and CDR2 YYNGEE. The CDR3 is made up of 15 amino acids. V lost 1 base and J lost 3, with 13 bases in between. This CDR3 is CASSVRLGGYYGYTF. The CDR3, as DNA: TGTGCCAGCAGCGTAAGATTGGGGGGATACTATGGCTACACCTTC.

This clonotype was counted a few times. This rearrangement joins TRBV9 to TRBJ1-2; unclear D gene. This CDR3 comprises 13 residues. V was trimmed by 0 bases and J by 7 bases, leaving 10 bases between them. CDR1 is SGDLS and CDR2 is YYNGEE in the germline V gene. Here the CDR3 DNA reads TGTGCCAGCAGCGTAGTGGGAGGACGTGGCTACACCTTC. Protein: CASSVVGGRGYTF.

J is TRBJ2-3 and V is TRBV7-7; D ambiguous. Germline-derived CDR1 and CDR2 are SSHAT and FNYEAQ (reference sequence). The CDR3 loop spans 13 amino acids. The V and J ends lost 5 bases and 6 bases respectively, with 12 bases between them. In nucleotides, the CDR3 is TGTGCCAGCAGCATCTCTCCCGCGGATACGCAGTATTTT. It yields the protein CASSISPADTQYF.

This clonotype occurred a few times. As DNA, the CDR3 is TGTGCCAGCAGGAATACCGGGACAGGGAATTCACCCCTCCACTTT. Translated: CASRNTGTGNSPLHF. The genes are TRBV12-3 or TRBV12-4 and TRBJ1-6; 9 nucleotides line up with TRBD1. The CDR3 contains 15 residues. The junction had 7 bases not matched to a gene; V was cut back by 6 bases and J by 7 bases.

Ten or more counts support this clonotype. The rearrangement uses TRBV19 and TRBJ2-4; 8 nucleotides match TRBD1. The CDR3 is 14 amino acids. The V segment lost 7 bases and the J segment 8 bases; nucleotides outside the gene matches: 10. The germline V gene encodes CDR1 LNHDA and CDR2 SQIVND (reference sequence). CDR3 sequence: CASNQGASMDIQYF. The CDR3 nucleotides are TGTGCCAGTAATCAGGGGGCCTCCATGGACATTCAGTACTTC. Variable domain in full (rest from reference TRBV19 and TRBJ2-4): DGGITQSPKYLFRKEGQNVTLSCEQNLNHDAMYWYRQDPGQGLRLIYYSQIVNDFQKGDIAEGYSVSREKKESFPLTVTSAQKNPTAFYLCASNQGASMDIQYFGAGTRLSVL.

The gene calls are TRBV20-1 and TRBJ1-2; tentatively, D is TRBD1 (6 bases). Germline V gene sequence: CDR1 DFQATT, CDR2 SNEGSKA (reference sequence). Trimming removed 4 bases at V and 8 bases at J, with 11 bases between. The CDR3 consists of 11 residues. CDR3 in amino acids: CSATGQSGYTF. The CDR3 nucleotides are TGCAGTGCTACCGGACAGAGCGGCTACACCTTC.

Many counts were recorded for this clonotype. J is TRBJ1-4 and V is TRBV9; TRBD1 matches at 7 bases. Germline CDR1 SGDLS, CDR2 YYNGEE. The CDR3 is 14 residues long. Germline trimming cut 2 bases from V and 6 bases from J; bases unmatched to any gene: 4. CDR3 bases: TGTGCCAGCAGCGTGGGGACAGCGGATGAAAAACTGTTTTTT. The encoded protein is CASSVGTADEKLFF.

The V call is TRBV28, the J call TRBJ2-1; 7 bases agree with TRBD2. V lost 5 bases and J lost 7; bases outside the gene matches: 8. CDR1 and CDR2 from the germline V gene are MDHEN and SYDVKM. The CDR3 runs 14 residues. CDR3 amino acids: CASSVPGGLNEQFF. CDR3 sequence (DNA): TGTGCCAGCAGTGTGCCGGGGGGACTAAATGAGCAGTTCTTC.

The rearrangement links TRBV6-1 to TRBJ1-3; no clear D gene. The CDR3 length is 13 residues. In germline, CDR1 is MNHNS, CDR2 SASEGT. V was trimmed by 6 bases and J by 2 bases, leaving 8 bases between them. CDR3 nucleotide sequence: TGTGCCAGCAGGGGATTCGCTGGAAACACCATATATTTT. As protein: CASRGFAGNTIYF.

This clonotype was recorded a few times. V is TRBV13 and J is TRBJ2-3, with 8 bases matching TRBD1. CDR1 and CDR2 (germline): PRHDT, FYEKMQ (reference sequence). The CDR3 loop spans 13 amino acids. V was pared by 5 bases and J by 5 bases, with 3 bases of the junction left unmatched. CDR3 nucleotides: TGTGCCAGCAGCCCAGGGGGCGAAGATACGCAGTATTTT. Encoded protein: CASSPGGEDTQYF.

This clonotype was observed at least ten times. The chain is built from TRBV29-1 and TRBJ1-1; 7 bases map to TRBD1. V shed 0 bases, J shed 1 base, and the junction held 11 bases outside the gene matches. CDR3 size: 17 residues. Germline CDR1 is SQVTM and CDR2 is ANQGSEA. The CDR3 DNA reads TGCAGCGTTGAAGATCGGTACAGGGACAGCCGGAACACTGAAGCTTTCTTT. Amino acids: CSVEDRYRDSRNTEAFF.

This clonotype was picked up many times. The rearrangement joins TRBV7-2 to TRBJ2-1; the D is unclear. Trimming stripped 2 bases from V and 7 bases from J, with 12 bases between. CDR1 SGHTA and CDR2 FQGNSA come from the germline V gene. The CDR3 sequence is 14 residues long. This CDR3 is CASSLPAPVNEQFF. CDR3 DNA sequence: TGTGCCAGCAGCTTACCAGCTCCTGTTAATGAGCAGTTCTTC.